The 31 T cell receptor beta chains below were found in one sample sequenced in a study of T cell responses to AZD1222 COVID-19 vaccine. The assay was immunoSEQ multiplex PCR, and TCRdb's table has in-frame clones only and misses some. The sample consists of approximately 180,000 clones, more than 90% of them appearing once. Specimen: peripheral blood, collected 28 days after the second dose of the MenACWY control vaccine. These receptors all stem from an adult who received the MenACWY meningococcal vaccine as a control.

The V gene is TRBV7-2, the J gene TRBJ1-1; 7 nucleotides match TRBD1. CDR1 and CDR2 from the germline V gene are SGHTA and FQGNSA. There are 14 residues in the CDR3. V lost 1 base, J lost 5 bases, and 4 bases stayed unmatched. The CDR3 nucleotides read TGTGCCAGCAGCTTAGGCAGGGGGAGGACTGAAGCTTTCTTT. Protein sequence: CASSLGRGRTEAFF.

The chain is built from TRBV5-1 and TRBJ2-7; weak D call: TRBD1 (6 bases). Germline V gene data show CDR1 as SGHRS and CDR2 as YFSETQ. There are 16 residues in the CDR3. Trimming left V 0 bases short and J 8 bases short, with 21 bases between. The CDR3 loop is CASSLVGAGAPEKQYF. The CDR3 coding sequence is TGCGCCAGCAGCTTGGTGGGGGCAGGCGCCCCGGAGAAGCAGTACTTC.

V and J are TRBV7-9 and TRBJ2-1; TRBD1 matches 11 bases. This CDR3 contains 16 residues. J lost 7 bases, V lost 5 bases, and 10 bases had no gene match. Looked up from germline, CDR1 is SEHNR and CDR2 is FQNEAQ (reference sequence). Here the CDR3 DNA reads TGTGCCAGCAGCATCGGACAGGGGGCCTATAAAAATGAGCAGTTCTTC. Translation: CASSIGQGAYKNEQFF.

The chain employs TRBV19 and TRBJ1-4, with 7 bases that match TRBD1. Germline V gene lookup returns CDR1 LNHDA and CDR2 SQIVND (reference sequence). The CDR3 is 15 residues long. The J segment lost 7 bases and the V segment lost 4 bases, leaving 9 bases of the junction unmatched. The CDR3 loop is CASSKQGNGGEKLFF. The CDR3 coding sequence is TGTGCCAGTAGTAAACAGGGGAATGGGGGTGAAAAACTGTTTTTT.

This chain joins TRBV7-8 and TRBJ1-1; 9 positions agree with TRBD1. Losses at the gene ends were 2 bases for V and 0 bases for J; bases not matched to a gene: 13. The CDR3 spans 19 residues. Germline V gene sequence: CDR1 SGHVS, CDR2 FQNEAQ. The CDR3 region is CASSLMAVTGGRMNTEAFF. For the CDR3, the DNA is TGTGCCAGCAGCTTAATGGCCGTAACAGGGGGCAGAATGAACACTGAAGCTTTCTTT.

The chain's CDR3 is CARQGVTDYGYTF. The CDR3 DNA reads as TGTGCCAGACAGGGAGTGACGGACTATGGCTACACCTTC. The chain uses TRBV2 and TRBJ1-2; TRBD1 might be the D (6 bases). Germline-derived CDR1 and CDR2 are SNHLY and FYNNEI. This CDR3 region has 13 residues. Trimming cost V 9 bases and J 3 bases, with 14 bases left between them.

The chain combines TRBV2 with TRBJ2-2; the match to TRBD2 covers 8 bases. There are 15 residues in the CDR3. V lost 5 bases to trimming and J lost 2 bases; unmatched junction nucleotides: 4. Germline CDR1 SNHLY, CDR2 FYNNEI. In DNA form, the CDR3 reads TGTGCCAGCAGTCAGCGGACTAGCAACACCGGGGAGCTGTTTTTT. Its translation: CASSQRTSNTGELFF.

The rearrangement uses TRBV28 and TRBJ1-3; D is ambiguous. Per germline, CDR1 MDHEN and CDR2 SYDVKM. V gave up 5 bases and J gave up 0 bases, with 17 bases separating them. The length of the CDR3 is 17 residues. The CDR3 DNA reads TGTGCCAGCAGTCCCTTGAGTGTCCCAAGCTCTGGAAACACCATATATTTT. This sequence encodes CASSPLSVPSSGNTIYF.

V and J are TRBV5-4 and TRBJ1-2, with TRBD1 matching 10 bases. V trimming: 4 bases; J trimming: 8 bases; junction bases outside the gene matches: 5. Looked up from germline, CDR1 is SGHNT and CDR2 is YYREEE (reference sequence). The CDR3 has 13 amino acids. For the CDR3, the DNA is TGTGCCAGCAGCCCCGGACAGGGGGAAGGCTACACCTTC. This translates into CASSPGQGEGYTF. The entire variable domain, with the rest obtained from reference TRBV5-4 and TRBJ1-2, is as follows: ETGVTQSPTHLIKTRGQQVTLRCSSQSGHNTVSWYQQALGQGPQFIFQYYREEENGRGNFPPRFSGLQFPNYSSELNVNALELDDSALYLCASSPGQGEGYTFGSGTRLTVV.

The gene calls are TRBV7-2 and TRBJ2-5; TRBD1 might be the D (6 bases). Looked up from germline, CDR1 is SGHTA and CDR2 is FQGNSA. There are 12 residues in the CDR3. Trimming stripped 7 bases from V and 4 bases from J, with 10 bases between. The CDR3, as DNA: TGTGCCAGCAAAGGCAGGGGAGAGACCCAGTACTTC. Amino acid sequence: CASKGRGETQYF.

In its sample, this clone was seen once. The rearrangement joins TRBV11-2 to TRBJ2-1; perhaps TRBD2 as D (6 bases). The germline V gene has CDR1 SGHAT and CDR2 FQNNGV. Trimming removed 0 bases at V and 12 bases at J, with 24 bases between. The CDR3 consists of 17 residues. The CDR3 loop is CASSLDRGGKWGIRQFF. CDR3 sequence (DNA): TGTGCCAGCAGCTTAGATAGGGGCGGGAAGTGGGGAATTAGGCAGTTCTTC.

The chain recombines TRBV18 with TRBJ2-7; D tentatively fits TRBD1 or TRBD2 (5 bases each). The V end was cut by 6 bases, the J end by 5 bases, with 17 bases between. There are 14 residues in the CDR3. Germline V lookup: CDR1 KGHSH, CDR2 LQKENI. CDR3 nucleotides: TGTGCCAGCTCCCCTGAGGCAGGGAGTAACGAGCAGTACTTC. Its protein is CASSPEAGSNEQYF.

V usage is TRBV4-1 and J usage is TRBJ2-3; 11 positions match TRBD2. Germline CDR1 MGHRA, CDR2 YSYEKL. The V segment lost 3 bases and the J segment 2 bases; nucleotides outside the gene matches: 7. This CDR3 spans 17 amino acids. This CDR3 is CASSQGGSGRVTDTQYF. DNA of the CDR3: TGCGCCAGCAGCCAGGGAGGTAGCGGGAGGGTCACAGATACGCAGTATTTT.

The CDR3, as DNA: TGTGCCAGCACTTACAGGGGAGGGGACACTGAAGCTTTCTTT. Protein product: CASTYRGGDTEAFF. The chain carries TRBV27 and TRBJ1-1, with 7 bases lining up with TRBD1. This CDR3 comprises 14 residues. In germline, CDR1 is MNHEY, CDR2 SMNVEV (reference sequence). Losses at the gene ends were 7 bases for V and 3 bases for J; bases not matched to a gene: 8.

The chain links TRBV18 to TRBJ1-2; the D gene is possibly TRBD1 (5 bases). The V and J ends lost 0 bases and 8 bases respectively, with 13 bases between them. The germline V gene has CDR1 KGHSH and CDR2 LQKENI. The CDR3 contains 14 residues. CDR3 DNA: TGTGCCAGCTCACCACCGGGACTTGAGTACGGCTACACCTTC. This sequence encodes CASSPPGLEYGYTF.

The chain has TRBV27 and TRBJ2-2; 11 positions match TRBD2. The CDR3 is 15 amino acids. The V gene's germline CDR1 is MNHEY and CDR2 SMNVEV (reference sequence). Unmatched junction bases numbered 4, after V lost 6 bases and J lost 4 bases. In nucleotides, the CDR3 is TGTGCCAGCAGCCTAGCGGGAGGCGGCACCGGGGAGCTGTTTTTT. Translation gives CASSLAGGGTGELFF.

V is TRBV4-1 and J is TRBJ2-7; 11 nucleotides line up with TRBD2. Germline lookup yields CDR1 MGHRA and CDR2 YSYEKL. J gave up 2 bases and V 3 bases, and 9 bases lay outside the gene matches. CDR3 length: 17 residues. CDR3 sequence (DNA): TGCGCCAGCAGCCAGAGGAGCGGGACTAGCGGACCCTACGAGCAGTACTTC. Its protein product is CASSQRSGTSGPYEQYF.

The CDR3 loop is CAKGNGNTIYF. The CDR3 DNA follows: TGTGCCAAGGGTAATGGAAACACCATATATTTT. The chain is built from TRBV6-5 and TRBJ1-3; D uncertain. The CDR3 loop spans 11 amino acids. CDR1 MNHEY and CDR2 SVGAGI come from the germline V gene. The germline V and J ends were trimmed by 10 bases and 3 bases, with 7 bases remaining between them.

The genes are TRBV7-3 and TRBJ2-7; D ambiguous. The CDR3 length is 13 residues. Germline loops: CDR1 SGHTA, CDR2 FQGTGA. Trimming took off 2 bases at V and 0 bases at J, with 5 bases between the two ends. For the CDR3, the DNA is TGTGCCAGCAGCTTATACAACTCCTACGAGCAGTACTTC. The encoded protein is CASSLYNSYEQYF.

The chain uses TRBV5-1 and TRBJ2-1; no clear D gene. The CDR3 covers 13 residues. V gave up 1 base and J gave up 6 bases, with 8 bases separating them. Per the germline V gene, CDR1 is SGHRS and CDR2 is YFSETQ. The CDR3 sequence: CASSLPQFNEQFF. The CDR3 DNA sequence: TGCGCCAGCAGCTTGCCTCAGTTCAATGAGCAGTTCTTC.

The rearrangement uses TRBV20-1 and TRBJ1-2; no definite D call. Looked up from germline, CDR1 is DFQATT and CDR2 is SNEGSKA (reference sequence). The V gene lost 3 bases and the J gene lost 6 bases, with 14 bases spanning the gap. The CDR3 sequence is 13 residues long. CDR3 sequence (DNA): TGCAGTGCTAGTCCTGGGAGGGAGAATGGCTACACCTTC. Amino acid sequence: CSASPGRENGYTF.

This chain joins TRBV24-1 and TRBJ1-1, with 7 bases matching TRBD1. Germline CDR1 is KGHDR and CDR2 is SFDVKD. The CDR3 has 15 residues. V shed 0 bases and J 0 bases; nucleotides not matched to a gene: 0. The CDR3 coding sequence is TGTGCCACCAGTGATTTGACAGGGGTGAACACTGAAGCTTTCTTT. Its protein product is CATSDLTGVNTEAFF.

This clone was seen just once. The chain links TRBV10-1 to TRBJ1-2; TRBD1 might be the D (5 bases). In germline, CDR1 is WNHNN, CDR2 SYGVQD (reference sequence). This CDR3 region has 16 residues. The ends were cut back, 4 bases at V and 5 bases at J, with 20 bases in the middle. The CDR3, as DNA: TGCGCCAGCAGTGGGGGGGTAGCTCCTACCCCTTATGGCTACACCTTC. It codes for CASSGGVAPTPYGYTF.

Details on this clone: An end of the junction differs from the germline gene, which may be a read error. This chain links TRBV7-2 with TRBJ2-7; 7 bases line up with TRBD2. The CDR3 runs 15 residues. Germline CDR1 SGHTA, CDR2 FQGNSA. The CDR3 nucleotides read TGTGCCAGCAGCCCCCTCGCCCCCGGTGCGGGAGCCCGTTTCTTC. Amino acids: CASSPLAPGAGARFF. Full variable domain (remainder filled in from reference TRBV7-2 and TRBJ2-7): GAGVSQSPSNKVTEKGKDVELRCDPISGHTALYWYRQSLGQGLEFLIYFQGNSAPDKSGLPSDRFSAERTGGSVSTLTIQRTQQEDSAVYLCASSPLAPGAGARFFGPGTRLTVT.

This sequence joins TRBV7-8 and TRBJ1-3; D is possibly TRBD1 (6 bases). The CDR3 runs 15 residues. Trimming removed 5 bases from V and 4 bases from J, with 15 bases in between. Germline-derived CDR1 and CDR2 are SGHVS and FQNEAQ. CDR3 protein: CASSVQGQEGNTIYF. The CDR3, as DNA: TGTGCCAGCAGCGTCCAGGGGCAGGAAGGAAACACCATATATTTT.

The rearrangement joins TRBV18 to TRBJ1-4, with D perhaps TRBD1 (6 bases). Germline V gene data show CDR1 as KGHSH and CDR2 as LQKENI. The CDR3 runs 15 residues. V lost 3 bases, J lost 7 bases, and 15 bases lay in between. CDR3 coding DNA: TGTGCCAGCTCACCGCTAAAGGGACATAGTGAAAAACTGTTTTTT. Encoded protein: CASSPLKGHSEKLFF.

The J gene is TRBJ1-3, the V gene TRBV19; 7 nucleotides match TRBD1. Germline loops: CDR1 LNHDA, CDR2 SQIVND (reference sequence). V was clipped by 9 bases and J by 0 bases; unmatched bases: 8. CDR3 size: 15 residues. CDR3 sequence reads: CASGATGDSGNTIYF. For the CDR3, the DNA is TGTGCCAGCGGAGCAACAGGGGACTCTGGAAACACCATATATTTT.

This rearrangement joins TRBV10-3 to TRBJ2-1, with D perhaps TRBD1 or TRBD2 (5 bases each). The CDR3 extends over 16 amino acids. CDR1 ENHRY and CDR2 SYGVKD come from the germline V gene. Trimming stripped 2 bases from V and 5 bases from J, with 16 bases between. CDR3 nucleotide sequence: TGTGCCATCAGTGAGAGTTCCCAGTGGGGGAACAATGAGCAGTTCTTC. This encodes CAISESSQWGNNEQFF.

This sequence joins TRBV9 and TRBJ1-3; D not certain. V lost 1 base and J lost 0, with 2 bases in between. The germline V gene has CDR1 SGDLS and CDR2 YYNGEE. This CDR3 spans 13 amino acids. CDR3 in DNA: TGTGCCAGCAGCGTACCCTCTGGAAACACCATATATTTT. Protein sequence: CASSVPSGNTIYF.

This sequence joins TRBV6-5 and TRBJ1-1, with D perhaps matching TRBD1 (5 bases). V was shortened by 6 bases and J by 6 bases, with 20 bases between the two germline ends. From germline, CDR1 is MNHEY and CDR2 SVGAGI. CDR3 length: 15 residues. The CDR3 DNA reads as TGTGCCAGCAGCAATAAAAGGGGAGGTTCTTCTGAAGCTTTCTTT. The encoded protein is CASSNKRGGSSEAFF.

This clone has only one observation. This chain links TRBV30 with TRBJ1-1; D gene unclear. The CDR3 is 11 residues long. Germline V CDR1 and CDR2: GTSNPN, SVGIG (reference sequence). The V gene lost 4 bases and the J gene lost 7 bases, with 10 bases spanning the gap. The CDR3 region is CAWTAEFEAFF. The CDR3 region has the DNA TGTGCCTGGACAGCAGAATTTGAAGCTTTCTTT. Drawing the rest from reference TRBV30 and TRBJ1-1, the complete variable domain is SQTIHQWPATLVQPVGSPLSLECTVEGTSNPNLYWYRQAAGRGLQLLFYSVGIGQISSEVPQNLSASRPQDRQFILSSKKLLLSDSGFYLCAWTAEFEAFFGQGTRLTVV.